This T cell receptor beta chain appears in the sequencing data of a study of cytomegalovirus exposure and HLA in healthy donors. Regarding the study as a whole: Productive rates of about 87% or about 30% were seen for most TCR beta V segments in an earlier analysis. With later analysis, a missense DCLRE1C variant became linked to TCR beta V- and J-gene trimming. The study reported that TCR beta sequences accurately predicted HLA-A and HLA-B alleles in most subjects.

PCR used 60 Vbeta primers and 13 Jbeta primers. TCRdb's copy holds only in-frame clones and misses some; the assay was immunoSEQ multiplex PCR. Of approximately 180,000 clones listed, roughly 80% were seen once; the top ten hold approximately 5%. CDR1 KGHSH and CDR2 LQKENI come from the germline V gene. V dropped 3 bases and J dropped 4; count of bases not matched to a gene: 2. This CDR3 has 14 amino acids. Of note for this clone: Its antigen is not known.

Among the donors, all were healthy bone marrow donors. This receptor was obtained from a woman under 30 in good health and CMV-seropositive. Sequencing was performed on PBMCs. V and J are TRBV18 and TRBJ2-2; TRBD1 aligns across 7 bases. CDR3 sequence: CASSPGQSTGELFF. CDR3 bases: TGTGCCAGCTCACCGGGACAGTCCACCGGGGAGCTGTTTTTT.